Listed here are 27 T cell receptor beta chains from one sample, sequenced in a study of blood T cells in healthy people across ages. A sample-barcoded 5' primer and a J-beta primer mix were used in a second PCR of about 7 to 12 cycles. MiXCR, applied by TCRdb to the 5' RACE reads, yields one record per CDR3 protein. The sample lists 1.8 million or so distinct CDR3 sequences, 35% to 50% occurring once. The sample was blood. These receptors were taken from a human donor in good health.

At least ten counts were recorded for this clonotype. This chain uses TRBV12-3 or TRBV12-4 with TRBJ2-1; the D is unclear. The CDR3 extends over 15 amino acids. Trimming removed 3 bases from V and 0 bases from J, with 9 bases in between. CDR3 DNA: TGTGCCAGCAGTTTTGACGGAAGCTCCTACAATGAGCAGTTCTTC. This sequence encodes CASSFDGSSYNEQFF.

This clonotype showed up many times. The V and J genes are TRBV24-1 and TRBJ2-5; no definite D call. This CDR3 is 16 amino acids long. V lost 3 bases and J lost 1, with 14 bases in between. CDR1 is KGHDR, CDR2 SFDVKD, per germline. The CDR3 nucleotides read TGTGCCACCAGTGATCCTTCCGGACCCAGCCAAGAGACCCAGTACTTC. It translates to CATSDPSGPSQETQYF.

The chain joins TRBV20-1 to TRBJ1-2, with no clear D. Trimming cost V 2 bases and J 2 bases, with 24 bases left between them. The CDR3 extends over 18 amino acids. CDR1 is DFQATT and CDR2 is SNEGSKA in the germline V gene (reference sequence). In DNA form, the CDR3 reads TGCAGTGCTAGATATGCCGGTTTTGGAACCTCTGGAAACTATGGCTACACCTTC. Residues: CSARYAGFGTSGNYGYTF.

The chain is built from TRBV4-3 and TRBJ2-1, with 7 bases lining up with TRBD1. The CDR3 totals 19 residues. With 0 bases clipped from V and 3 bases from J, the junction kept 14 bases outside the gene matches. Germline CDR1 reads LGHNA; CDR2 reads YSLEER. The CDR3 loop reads CASSQENPQPGQFYNEQFF. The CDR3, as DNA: TGCGCCAGCAGCCAAGAGAACCCCCAACCGGGACAGTTCTACAATGAGCAGTTCTTC.

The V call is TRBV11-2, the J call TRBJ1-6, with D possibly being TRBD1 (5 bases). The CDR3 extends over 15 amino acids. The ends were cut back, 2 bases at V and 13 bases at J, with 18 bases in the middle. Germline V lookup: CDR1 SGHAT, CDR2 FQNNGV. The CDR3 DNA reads TGTGCCAGCAGCTTATCCCCAGGGTTCAAAAGGCCCCTCCACTTT. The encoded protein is CASSLSPGFKRPLHF.

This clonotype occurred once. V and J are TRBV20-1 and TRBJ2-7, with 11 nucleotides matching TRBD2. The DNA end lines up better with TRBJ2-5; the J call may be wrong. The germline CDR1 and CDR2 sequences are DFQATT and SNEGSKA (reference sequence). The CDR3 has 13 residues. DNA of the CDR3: TGCAGTGCTCAGACTAGCGGGGTTCAGACCCAGTACTTC. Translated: CSAQTSGVQTQYF.

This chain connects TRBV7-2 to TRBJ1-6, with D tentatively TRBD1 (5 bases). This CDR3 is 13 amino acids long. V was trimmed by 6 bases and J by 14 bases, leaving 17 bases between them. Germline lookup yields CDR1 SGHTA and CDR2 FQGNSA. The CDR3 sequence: CASSQGPDQTLHF. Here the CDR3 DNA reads TGTGCCAGCAGTCAGGGCCCCGATCAAACCCTCCACTTT.

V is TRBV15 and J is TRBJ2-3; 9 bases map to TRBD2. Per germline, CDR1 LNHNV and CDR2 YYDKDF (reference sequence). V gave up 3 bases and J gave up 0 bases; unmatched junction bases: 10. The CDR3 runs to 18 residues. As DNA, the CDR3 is TGTGCCACCAGCAGTTATGGGTTGGCGGGGGGGAGCACAGATACGCAGTATTTT. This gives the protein CATSSYGLAGGSTDTQYF.

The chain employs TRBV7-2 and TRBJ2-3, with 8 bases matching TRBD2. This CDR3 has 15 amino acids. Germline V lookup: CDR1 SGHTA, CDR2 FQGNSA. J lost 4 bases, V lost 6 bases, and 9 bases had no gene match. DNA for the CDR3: TGTGCCAGCAGGATTGTAGCGGGGACTTCAGATACGCAGTATTTT. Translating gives CASRIVAGTSDTQYF.

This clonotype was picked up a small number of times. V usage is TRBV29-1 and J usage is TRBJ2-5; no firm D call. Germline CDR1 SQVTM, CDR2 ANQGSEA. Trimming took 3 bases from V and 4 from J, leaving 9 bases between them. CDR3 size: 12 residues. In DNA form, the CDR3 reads TGCAGCGTTGATGGGCTGGGAGAGACCCAGTACTTC. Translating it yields CSVDGLGETQYF. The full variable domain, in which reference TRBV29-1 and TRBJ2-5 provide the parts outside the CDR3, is SAVISQKPSRDICQRGTSLTIQCQVDSQVTMMFWYRQQPGQSLTLIATANQGSEATYESGFVIDKFPISRPNLTFSTLTVSNMSPEDSSIYLCSVDGLGETQYFGPGTRLLVL.

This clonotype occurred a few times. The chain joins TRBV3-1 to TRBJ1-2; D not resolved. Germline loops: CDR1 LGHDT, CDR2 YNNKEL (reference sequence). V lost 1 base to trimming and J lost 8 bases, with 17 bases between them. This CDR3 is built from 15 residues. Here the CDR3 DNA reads TGTGCCAGCAGCCAAGGGGCAGTGAGGTGGAGGGGCTACACCTTC. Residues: CASSQGAVRWRGYTF.

The CDR3 DNA sequence: TGTGCCAGCAGCCCACAGCGACAGTCAGAGACCCAGTACTTC. It specifies CASSPQRQSETQYF. The chain recombines TRBV11-1 with TRBJ2-5; possibly TRBD1 for D (5 bases). The CDR3 is 14 amino acids. Germline V gene lookup returns CDR1 SGHAT and CDR2 FQDESV (reference sequence). Trimming removed 5 bases at V and 4 bases at J, with 14 bases between.

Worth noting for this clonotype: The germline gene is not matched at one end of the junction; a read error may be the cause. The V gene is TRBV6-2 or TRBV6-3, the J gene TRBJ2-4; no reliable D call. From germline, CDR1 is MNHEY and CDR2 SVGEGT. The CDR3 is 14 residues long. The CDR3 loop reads CASRYSDGKNIQYF. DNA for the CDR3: TGTGCCAGCAGGTACTCGGATGGCAAAAACATTCAGTACTTC.

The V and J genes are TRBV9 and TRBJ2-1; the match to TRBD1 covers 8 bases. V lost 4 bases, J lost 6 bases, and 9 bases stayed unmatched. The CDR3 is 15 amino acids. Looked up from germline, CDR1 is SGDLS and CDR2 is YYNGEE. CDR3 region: CASSLTGGRRNEQFF. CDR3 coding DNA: TGTGCCAGCAGCCTTACAGGGGGGAGACGCAATGAGCAGTTCTTC.

CDR3 in DNA: TGTGCCAGCAGTGACCTGGGACAGGGGAACTTCGATAAGCAGTTCTTC. Translating gives CASSDLGQGNFDKQFF. V is TRBV25-1 and J is TRBJ2-1; 10 bases fit TRBD1. CDR1 and CDR2 from the germline V gene are MGHDK and SYGVNS. Trimming at V came to 3 bases and at J to 11 bases, leaving 13 bases not matched to a gene. This CDR3 comprises 16 residues.

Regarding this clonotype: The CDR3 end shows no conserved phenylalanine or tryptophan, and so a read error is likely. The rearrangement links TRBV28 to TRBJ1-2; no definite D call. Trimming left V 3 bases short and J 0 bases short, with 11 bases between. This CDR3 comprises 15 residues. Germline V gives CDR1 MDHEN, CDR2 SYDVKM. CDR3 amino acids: CASSLGGRANYGYTC. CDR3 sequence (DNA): TGTGCCAGCAGTTTGGGCGGCCGAGCTAACTATGGCTACACCTGC.

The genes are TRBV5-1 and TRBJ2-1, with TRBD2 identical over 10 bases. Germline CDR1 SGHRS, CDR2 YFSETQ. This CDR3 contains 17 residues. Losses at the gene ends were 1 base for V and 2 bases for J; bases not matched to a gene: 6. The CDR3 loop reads CASSLHSSGGAYNEQFF. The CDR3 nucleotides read TGCGCCAGCAGCTTGCATTCCAGCGGGGGGGCCTACAATGAGCAGTTCTTC.

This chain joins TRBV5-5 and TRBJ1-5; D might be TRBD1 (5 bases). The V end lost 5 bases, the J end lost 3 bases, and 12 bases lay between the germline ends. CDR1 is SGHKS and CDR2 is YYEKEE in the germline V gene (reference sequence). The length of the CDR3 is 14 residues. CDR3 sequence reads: CASRSGPTNQPQHF. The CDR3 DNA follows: TGTGCCAGCAGATCGGGACCGACCAATCAGCCCCAGCATTTT.

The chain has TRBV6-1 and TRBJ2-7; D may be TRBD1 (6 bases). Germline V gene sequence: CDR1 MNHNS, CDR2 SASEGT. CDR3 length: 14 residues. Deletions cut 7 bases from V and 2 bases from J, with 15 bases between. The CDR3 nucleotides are TGTGCCAGCACCCGGACAGCCTTCCCCTACGAGCAGTACTTC. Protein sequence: CASTRTAFPYEQYF.

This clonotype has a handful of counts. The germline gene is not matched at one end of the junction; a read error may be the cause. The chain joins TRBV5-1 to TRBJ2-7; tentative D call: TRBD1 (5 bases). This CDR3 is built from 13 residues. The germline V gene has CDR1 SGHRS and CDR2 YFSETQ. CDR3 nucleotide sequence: TGTGCCAGCAGCTCCTCAGGGACCTACGAGCAGTACTTC. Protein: CASSSSGTYEQYF.

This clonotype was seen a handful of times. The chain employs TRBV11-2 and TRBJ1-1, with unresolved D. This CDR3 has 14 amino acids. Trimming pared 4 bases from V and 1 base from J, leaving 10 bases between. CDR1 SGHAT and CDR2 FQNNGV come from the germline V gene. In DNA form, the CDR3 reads TGTGCCAGCAGCTGGCGGTCCGGGAACACTGAAGCTTTCTTT. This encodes CASSWRSGNTEAFF.

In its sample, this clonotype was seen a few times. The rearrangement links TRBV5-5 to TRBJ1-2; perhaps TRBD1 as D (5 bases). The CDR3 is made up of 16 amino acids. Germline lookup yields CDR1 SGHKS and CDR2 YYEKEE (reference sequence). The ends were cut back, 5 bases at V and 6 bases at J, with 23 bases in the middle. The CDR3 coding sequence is TGTGCCAGCAGTCAACCGTGGGACTACTCTCTAAATGGCTACACCTTC. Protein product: CASSQPWDYSLNGYTF.

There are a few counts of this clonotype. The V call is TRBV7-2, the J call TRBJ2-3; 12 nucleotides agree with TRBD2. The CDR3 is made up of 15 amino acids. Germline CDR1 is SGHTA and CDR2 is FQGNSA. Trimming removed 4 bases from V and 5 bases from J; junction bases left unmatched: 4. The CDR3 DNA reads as TGTGCCAGCAGCTCTAGCGGGGGGGCGATAGATACGCAGTATTTT. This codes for CASSSSGGAIDTQYF.

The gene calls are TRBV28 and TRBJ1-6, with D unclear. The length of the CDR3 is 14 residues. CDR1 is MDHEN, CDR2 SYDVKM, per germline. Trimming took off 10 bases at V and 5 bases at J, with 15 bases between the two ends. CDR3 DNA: TGTGCCACCCTTGGATTCAGAAATAATTCACCCCTCCACTTT. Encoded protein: CATLGFRNNSPLHF.

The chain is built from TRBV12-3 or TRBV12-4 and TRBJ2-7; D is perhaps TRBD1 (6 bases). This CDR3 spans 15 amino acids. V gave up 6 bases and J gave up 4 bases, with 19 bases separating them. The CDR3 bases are TGTGCCAGCAGAAGGACCGGGACAACATCTTACGAGCAGTACTTC. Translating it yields CASRRTGTTSYEQYF.

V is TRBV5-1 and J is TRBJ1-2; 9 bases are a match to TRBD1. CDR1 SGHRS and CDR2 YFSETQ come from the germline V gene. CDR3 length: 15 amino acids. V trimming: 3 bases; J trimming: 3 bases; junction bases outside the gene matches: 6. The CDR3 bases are TGCGCCAGCAGCTCGGACAGGGGCTCAGACTATGGCTACACCTTC. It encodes CASSSDRGSDYGYTF.

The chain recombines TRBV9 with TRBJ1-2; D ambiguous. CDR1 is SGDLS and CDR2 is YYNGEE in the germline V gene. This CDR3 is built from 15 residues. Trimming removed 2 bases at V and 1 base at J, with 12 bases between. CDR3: CASSVADEVNYGYTF. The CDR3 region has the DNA TGTGCCAGCAGCGTTGCTGATGAGGTTAACTATGGCTACACCTTC.